These 31 T cell receptor beta chains share one sample of origin, sequenced in a study of cytomegalovirus exposure and HLA in healthy donors. With 60 Vbeta and 13 Jbeta primers, the PCR was carried out. Measured with immunoSEQ multiplex PCR; TCRdb has only the in-frame clones, and not every one. The sample records roughly 120,000 clones, roughly 69% being singletons. The specimen was PBMCs. The origin of the receptors is a woman between 70 and 85 years old in good health and CMV-seropositive.

The rearrangement uses TRBV4-3 and TRBJ2-4, with TRBD1 identical over 8 bases. Trimming took 0 bases from V and 7 from J; bases not matched to a gene: 14. The CDR3 consists of 18 residues. Germline V lookup: CDR1 LGHNA, CDR2 YSLEER. As DNA, the CDR3 is TGCGCCAGCAGCCAAGATGCTGCGACAGGGGCCCCAGGGAACATTCAGTACTTC. Encoded protein: CASSQDAATGAPGNIQYF.

This clone was counted a single time. The rearrangement joins TRBV10-2 to TRBJ1-2; TRBD1 is a possible D gene (6 bases). V was clipped by 6 bases and J by 5 bases, with 13 bases between them. There are 13 residues in the CDR3. Germline assignment: CDR1 WSHSY and CDR2 SAAADI. CDR3: CASSQGLGYGYTF. The DNA of the CDR3 is TGCGCCAGCAGCCAGGGGCTGGGATATGGCTACACCTTC.

The chain recombines TRBV5-1 with TRBJ1-2; 7 positions match TRBD1. V was clipped by 4 bases and J by 3 bases; unmatched bases: 6. The CDR3 is 14 amino acids. Germline V gene lookup returns CDR1 SGHRS and CDR2 YFSETQ. The CDR3 DNA is TGCGCCAGCAGCAACGGACAGGACTACTATGGCTACACCTTC. Encoded protein: CASSNGQDYYGYTF.

CDR3: CASSERQGTNEKLFF. Written as DNA, the CDR3 is TGTGCCAGCAGTGAAAGACAGGGAACTAATGAAAAACTGTTTTTT. The V gene is TRBV6-1, the J gene TRBJ1-4; 7 bases fit TRBD1. The CDR3 covers 15 residues. Germline loops: CDR1 MNHNS, CDR2 SASEGT. Trimming took 2 bases from V and 1 from J; bases not matched to a gene: 1.

This clone was counted a single time. The chain combines TRBV4-2 with TRBJ2-1, with a weak D call TRBD1 (5 bases). CDR1 and CDR2 from the germline V gene are LGHNA and YNFKEQ. V lost 0 bases and J 8 bases, leaving 17 bases between the germline ends. The CDR3 covers 16 residues. The CDR3 DNA reads TGTGCCAGCAGCCAAGATTATTCAGGGCTTCTCTATGAGCAGTTCTTC. Amino acid sequence: CASSQDYSGLLYEQFF.

This clone was picked up one time. The genes are TRBV12-1 and TRBJ2-5; the DNA was not used to check the table's D call, TRBD1. TRBV12-1 is termed a pseudogene. The CDR3 has 20 amino acids. In DNA form, the CDR3 reads TGTGCCAGCAGCCCTCGCTTTGAGGGGGACGCGGCTTGTCGGCAAGAGACCCAGTACTTC. It codes for CASSPRFEGDAACRQETQYF.

The V and J genes are TRBV5-6 and TRBJ2-5; D is ambiguous. Germline-derived CDR1 and CDR2 are SGHDT and YYEEEE. CDR3 length: 16 residues. V was cut by 3 bases and J by 5 bases, with 20 bases left in between. The CDR3 coding sequence is TGTGCCAGCAGCTCTCTGACGCGATCAAACGGGGAGACCCAGTACTTC. It is translated as CASSSLTRSNGETQYF.

A few counts support this clone. V and J are TRBV6-6 and TRBJ1-2; 9 bases line up with TRBD1. CDR3 size: 13 residues. V lost 5 bases, J lost 6 bases, and 4 bases stayed unmatched. The V gene's germline CDR1 is MNHNY and CDR2 SVGAGI (reference sequence). The CDR3, as DNA: TGTGCCAGCAGTCCTGGGACAGGGAATGGCTACACCTTC. This sequence encodes CASSPGTGNGYTF.

This chain links TRBV7-2 with TRBJ1-2; D is uncertain. Trimming took 5 bases from V and 4 from J, leaving 20 bases between them. The CDR3 totals 16 residues. Germline CDR1 reads SGHTA; CDR2 reads FQGNSA. The CDR3 region has the DNA TGTGCCAGCAGCCCAAACCTACTTCCCGAGCCCTATGGCTACACCTTC. Translating it yields CASSPNLLPEPYGYTF.

The chain carries TRBV11-2 and TRBJ2-2; D remains ambiguous. V lost 5 bases, J lost 1 base, and 8 bases lay in between. CDR3 size: 14 residues. Germline CDR1 reads SGHAT; CDR2 reads FQNNGV. In DNA form, the CDR3 reads TGTGCCAGCAGCCTCAGACAGAACACCGGGGAGCTGTTTTTT. This encodes CASSLRQNTGELFF. Full variable domain (rest looked up from reference TRBV11-2 and TRBJ2-2): EAGVAQSPRYKIIEKRQSVAFWCNPISGHATLYWYQQILGQGPKLLIQFQNNGVVDDSQLPKDRFSAERLKGVDSTLKIQPAKLEDSAVYLCASSLRQNTGELFFGEGSRLTVL.

The V and J genes are TRBV9 and TRBJ1-1; 8 nucleotides agree with TRBD1. Looked up from germline, CDR1 is SGDLS and CDR2 is YYNGEE. This CDR3 has 14 amino acids. The V and J ends lost 3 bases and 4 bases, in that order; junction bases with no gene match: 5. DNA of the CDR3: TGTGCCAGCAGCGCCACCACAGGGGGCACTGAAGCTTTCTTT. This codes for CASSATTGGTEAFF.

This clone was seen a handful of times. The chain is built from TRBV30 and TRBJ2-7, with 9 bases matching TRBD2. This CDR3 region has 14 residues. After removal of 3 bases from V and 5 bases from J, the junction contained 8 bases not matched to a gene. CDR1 and CDR2 (germline): GTSNPN, SVGIG (reference sequence). The CDR3 DNA reads as TGTGCCTGGAGAACGGGACTAGCAGTCGACGAGCAGTACTTC. It encodes CAWRTGLAVDEQYF.

The chain joins TRBV18 to TRBJ2-3; TRBD1 aligns across 11 bases. V trimming: 8 bases; J trimming: 6 bases; junction bases outside the gene matches: 7. The CDR3 covers 14 residues. Per the germline V gene, CDR1 is KGHSH and CDR2 is LQKENI. In nucleotides, the CDR3 is TGTGCCAGCCTTGGACAGGGGGCAACGGATACGCAGTATTTT. Translation: CASLGQGATDTQYF.

V is TRBV29-1 and J is TRBJ2-7; D remains ambiguous. The V end lost 0 bases, the J end lost 3 bases, and 9 bases lay between the germline ends. The germline CDR1 and CDR2 sequences are SQVTM and ANQGSEA. This CDR3 comprises 13 residues. CDR3: CSVEDEVDYEQYF. Written as DNA, the CDR3 is TGCAGCGTTGAAGATGAGGTGGACTACGAGCAGTACTTC.

The rearrangement links TRBV11-2 to TRBJ1-1, with 7 bases matching TRBD1. The V gene's germline CDR1 is SGHAT and CDR2 FQNNGV. CDR3 length: 13 amino acids. With 3 bases clipped from V and 12 bases from J, the junction kept 10 bases outside the gene matches. Here the CDR3 reads CASSFGPGQLSFF. CDR3 bases: TGTGCCAGCAGCTTCGGCCCGGGACAGCTTTCTTTCTTT.

This sequence joins TRBV19 and TRBJ2-5; D remains ambiguous. V dropped 6 bases and J dropped 4 bases, with 12 bases sitting between them. The CDR3 has 13 amino acids. CDR1 LNHDA and CDR2 SQIVND come from the germline V gene (reference sequence). The CDR3 here is CASRSRPRETQYF. The CDR3 DNA sequence: TGTGCCAGTAGATCCAGGCCCCGAGAGACCCAGTACTTC.

The chain combines TRBV9 with TRBJ2-7, with TRBD2 matching 7 bases. The V segment lost 4 bases and the J segment 9 bases; nucleotides outside the gene matches: 16. The CDR3 spans 15 residues. In germline, CDR1 is SGDLS, CDR2 YYNGEE. The CDR3 region is CASSPSTERGSLQYF. The CDR3 DNA is TGTGCCAGCAGCCCCTCGACTGAGCGGGGTTCTCTGCAGTACTTC.

The chain uses TRBV30 and TRBJ2-3; 10 bases fit TRBD2. J gave up 6 bases and V 5 bases, and 8 bases lay outside the gene matches. The CDR3 has 14 amino acids. From germline, CDR1 is GTSNPN and CDR2 SVGIG (reference sequence). CDR3 loop: CAWWRAGGEDTQYF. The CDR3 DNA reads as TGTGCCTGGTGGAGAGCGGGGGGGGAGGATACGCAGTATTTT. The complete variable domain, with remaining parts taken from reference TRBV30 and TRBJ2-3, reads SQTIHQWPATLVQPVGSPLSLECTVEGTSNPNLYWYRQAAGRGLQLLFYSVGIGQISSEVPQNLSASRPQDRQFILSSKKLLLSDSGFYLCAWWRAGGEDTQYFGPGTRLTVL.

This clone has a handful of counts. The V call is TRBV7-6, the J call TRBJ2-3, with D possibly matching TRBD2 (6 bases). CDR1 is SGHVS and CDR2 is FNYEAQ in the germline V gene. The CDR3 loop spans 15 amino acids. V shed 3 bases and J shed 5 bases, with 15 bases lying between them. This CDR3 is CASSFMSRGVDTQYF. CDR3 coding DNA: TGTGCCAGCAGCTTCATGAGCCGCGGGGTAGATACGCAGTATTTT.

The V call is TRBV23-1, the J call TRBJ1-1; D possibly corresponds to TRBD1 (5 bases). TRBV23-1 is an ORF, and what it does is uncertain. The CDR3 length is 15 residues. V was pared by 5 bases and J by 4 bases, with 17 bases between. The CDR3 reads CASSFFGGVGTEAFF. As DNA, the CDR3 is TGCGCCAGCAGTTTCTTCGGAGGGGTTGGCACTGAAGCTTTCTTT.

V gene TRBV2 combines with J gene TRBJ1-6, with 9 positions matching TRBD1. Germline CDR1 reads SNHLY; CDR2 reads FYNNEI. V was pared by 9 bases and J by 10 bases, with 10 bases of the junction left unmatched. The CDR3 has 14 amino acids. CDR3 nucleotides: TGTGCCAGGCGTGAACAGGGGGCAGGATCACCCCTCCACTTT. Translating it yields CARREQGAGSPLHF. Variable domain in full (rest from reference TRBV2 and TRBJ1-6): EPEVTQTPSHQVTQMGQEVILRCVPISNHLYFYWYRQILGQKVEFLVSFYNNEISEKSEIFDDQFSVERPDGSNFTLKIRSTKLEDSAMYFCARREQGAGSPLHFGNGTRLTVT.

The chain combines TRBV7-9 with TRBJ1-1; 8 bases map to TRBD1. Germline V lookup: CDR1 SEHNR, CDR2 FQNEAQ (reference sequence). The V and J ends lost 0 bases and 5 bases, in that order; junction bases with no gene match: 5. The CDR3 has 15 amino acids. CDR3 bases: TGTGCCAGCAGCTTAGCATCAGGGGGCCAAACTGAAGCTTTCTTT. Its translation: CASSLASGGQTEAFF. The whole variable domain, remainder taken from reference TRBV7-9 and TRBJ1-1, is DTGVSQNPRHKITKRGQNVTFRCDPISEHNRLYWYRQTLGQGPEFLTYFQNEAQLEKSRLLSDRFSAERPKGSFSTLEIQRTEQGDSAMYLCASSLASGGQTEAFFGQGTRLTVV.

This clone has a handful of counts. This sequence joins TRBV18 and TRBJ1-4; D gene ambiguous. The germline V gene encodes CDR1 KGHSH and CDR2 LQKENI. V was cut by 6 bases and J by 7 bases, with 12 bases left in between. The CDR3 sequence is 13 residues long. This CDR3 is CASSNQVTEKLFF. The DNA for the CDR3 is TGTGCCAGCTCCAATCAGGTTACTGAAAAACTGTTTTTT. The whole variable domain, remainder taken from reference TRBV18 and TRBJ1-4, is NAGVMQNPRHLVRRRGQEARLRCSPMKGHSHVYWYRQLPEEGLKFMVYLQKENIIDESGMPKERFSAEFPKEGPSILRIQQVVRGDSAAYFCASSNQVTEKLFFGSGTQLSVL.

The chain employs TRBV19 and TRBJ2-6; 7 positions match TRBD2. The CDR3 has 18 amino acids. CDR1 is LNHDA, CDR2 SQIVND, per germline (reference sequence). The ends lost 6 bases at V and 1 base at J; junction bases unmatched: 12. The CDR3 DNA reads as TGTGCCAGTAGAGGGGTAGCGGGCCAGCAATCTGGGGCCAACGTCCTGACTTTC. Translated: CASRGVAGQQSGANVLTF.

J is TRBJ2-7 and V is TRBV4-1; 11 bases agree with TRBD1. This CDR3 comprises 15 residues. Germline values: CDR1 MGHRA, CDR2 YSYEKL. J lost 3 bases, V lost 1 base, and 2 bases had no gene match. The CDR3 loop reads CASSQGGTGGYEQYF. CDR3 sequence (DNA): TGCGCCAGCAGCCAAGGGGGGACAGGGGGCTACGAGCAGTACTTC.

V and J are TRBV7-2 and TRBJ2-2, with D perhaps matching TRBD1 (6 bases). Germline V gives CDR1 SGHTA, CDR2 FQGNSA. The CDR3 contains 15 residues. With 6 bases removed from V and 3 bases from J, the gap between germline ends came to 14 bases. This CDR3 is CASRPQGLDTGELFF. CDR3 nucleotide sequence: TGTGCCAGCAGACCACAGGGTCTAGACACCGGGGAGCTGTTTTTT.

This clone was counted between two and nine times. The chain joins TRBV19 to TRBJ1-5; 11 bases fit TRBD1. Germline V gene data show CDR1 as LNHDA and CDR2 as SQIVND (reference sequence). CDR3 length: 15 amino acids. V lost 6 bases, J lost 3 bases, and 4 bases stayed unmatched. Here the CDR3 DNA reads TGTGCCAGTAGAGGACAGGGGGCCAACAATCAGCCCCAGCATTTT. Amino acid sequence: CASRGQGANNQPQHF.

The rearrangement joins TRBV5-4 to TRBJ1-6; 9 nucleotides line up with TRBD1. The CDR3 sequence is 15 residues long. Germline loops: CDR1 SGHNT, CDR2 YYREEE (reference sequence). The V gene end was trimmed by 4 bases and the J gene end by 10 bases; junction bases not matched to a gene: 9. The CDR3 DNA is TGTGCCAGCAGCCCCTCGACAGGGGGAACATCACCCCTCCACTTT. Its translation: CASSPSTGGTSPLHF. Complete variable domain (other parts from reference TRBV5-4 and TRBJ1-6): ETGVTQSPTHLIKTRGQQVTLRCSSQSGHNTVSWYQQALGQGPQFIFQYYREEENGRGNFPPRFSGLQFPNYSSELNVNALELDDSALYLCASSPSTGGTSPLHFGNGTRLTVT.

In this sample, this clone turned up once. The chain uses TRBV2 and TRBJ1-3, with unresolved D. This CDR3 is built from 14 residues. Per the germline V gene, CDR1 is SNHLY and CDR2 is FYNNEI. V lost 8 bases, J lost 0 bases, and 11 bases lay in between. The chain's CDR3 is CASEEGSSGNTIYF. The CDR3 region has the DNA TGTGCCAGCGAGGAAGGGAGCTCTGGAAACACCATATATTTT.

The gene calls are TRBV5-1 and TRBJ1-2; a weak D match, TRBD1 (6 bases). Germline CDR1 reads SGHRS; CDR2 reads YFSETQ. Trimming took off 4 bases at V and 4 bases at J, with 17 bases between the two ends. The CDR3 is made up of 15 amino acids. CDR3 region: CASSDPGQFSYGYTF. For the CDR3, the DNA is TGCGCCAGCAGCGACCCTGGACAGTTCTCCTATGGCTACACCTTC.

The chain employs TRBV30 and TRBJ2-7; 10 bases are a match to TRBD2. The trim removed 7 bases at V and 1 base at J, leaving 4 bases unmatched. CDR3 length equals 13 residues. Germline V gene sequence: CDR1 GTSNPN, CDR2 SVGIG (reference sequence). Here the CDR3 reads CASTSGSSYEQYF. The CDR3 DNA is TGTGCCTCGACTAGCGGGTCTTCCTACGAGCAGTACTTC.